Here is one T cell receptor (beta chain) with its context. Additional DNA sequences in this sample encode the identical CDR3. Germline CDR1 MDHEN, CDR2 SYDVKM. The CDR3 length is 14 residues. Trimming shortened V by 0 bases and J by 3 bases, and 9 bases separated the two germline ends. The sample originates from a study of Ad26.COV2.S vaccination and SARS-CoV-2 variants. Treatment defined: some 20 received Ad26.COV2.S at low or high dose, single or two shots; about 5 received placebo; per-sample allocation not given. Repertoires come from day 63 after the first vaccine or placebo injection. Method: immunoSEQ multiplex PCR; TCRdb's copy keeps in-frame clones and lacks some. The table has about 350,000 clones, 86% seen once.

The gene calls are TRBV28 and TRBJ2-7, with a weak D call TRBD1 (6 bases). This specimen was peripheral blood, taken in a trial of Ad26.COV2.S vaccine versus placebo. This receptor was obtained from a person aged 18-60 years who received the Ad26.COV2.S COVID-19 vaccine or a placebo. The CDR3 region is CASSLWGQDYEQYF. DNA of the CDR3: TGTGCCAGCAGTTTATGGGGACAAGACTACGAGCAGTACTTC.